The T cell receptor (beta chain) under discussion was sequenced for a study of glioma-infiltrating T cells after dendritic cell vaccination listed by TCRdb under 2016. Context from the whole study: A cohort of some 15 glioblastoma patients from Phase I and II dendritic cell vaccination trials was included, of whom 9 were newly diagnosed and 6 had recurrent disease. The vaccine consisted of monocyte-derived dendritic cells cultured less than eight days with IL-4 and GM-CSF, then pulsed overnight with autologous tumor lysate. Three intradermal dendritic cell vaccine injections were administered to patients at biweekly intervals in the arm below the axilla. TCR sequencing metrics, including TIL content and tumor-blood repertoire overlap, were correlated with survival after dendritic cell vaccination. Patients received autologous tumor lysate-pulsed dendritic cell vaccination between about 2003 and 2013. In glioblastoma patients vaccinated with dendritic cells, deep sequencing of TCR beta CDR3 regions served to measure tumor-infiltrating lymphocyte content and to compare repertoires between tumor and blood.

The immunoSEQ assay amplified TCRB CDR3 regions from around 2.1 micrograms of genomic DNA, or from all available DNA when less than that amount was available. Multiplex PCR used 60 forward primers for TCR V beta segments and 13 reverse primers for J beta segments. To estimate reads per starting template, synthetic control templates were spiked into each sample at limiting dilution. Sequencing produced 87 bp reads on the Illumina HiSeq System. Concerning the study's data processing: PCR and sequencing errors were removed by a nearest neighbor algorithm that merged closely related sequences. TCR overlap was measured as the percentage of unique tumor TCR beta sequences also present in the same patient's peripheral blood. This immuneACCESS table, as held by TCRdb, lists in-frame sequences with V and J called but not all clones. Of the missing ones, under half trace to an unresolved V gene in checked studies; the others have no known cause. For V, J and clone size, that table is used; D and trimming come from the DNA. The table for this sample lists approximately 50,000 clones; approximately 81% of them were counted only once. Together, the top ten hold roughly 9% of the sample.

What the study reported, not specific to this receptor: After dendritic cell vaccination, a higher estimated pretreatment TIL content predicted longer time to progression and longer overall survival. The cohort was small and heterogeneous, with few patients having full blood and tumor sets and even fewer initial-recurrent tumor pairs. TCR clonality showed no direct relationship with survival, which suggests that a diverse polyclonal response may matter. The TCR overlap response model with three groups was called speculative and said to need prospective validation.

With regard to this clone: Its antigen has not been determined. Base-call qualities are not available, and no considerably larger clone is one nucleotide away.

Reading the label with the study, this specimen's time point is: after dendritic cell vaccination, including at tumor progression/relapse. Patients were selected on the basis of adequate residual fresh-frozen tumor tissue and more than two years of available survival data. Molecular status otherwise varied across the glioblastoma patients, but none of them carried an isocitrate dehydrogenase mutation. PBMC were collected before vaccination, two weeks after the third vaccination, and at tumor progression if tumor progression occurred. The Qiagen DNeasy Blood extraction Kit was used to extract genomic DNA. The sample in question was blood, obtained after dendritic cell vaccination. The receptor comes from a human donor with glioblastoma.

Here the CDR3 is given as CASSTGPDVTGELFF. The nucleotide sequence is given as TGTGCCAGCAGTACAGGGCCTGACGTAACCGGGGAGCTGTTTTTT. This sequence uses TRBV5-4 and TRBJ2-2; TRBD1 is a weak D gene call, 6 bases matching. Trimming removed 5 bases from V and 5 bases from J, leaving 16 bases between the germline ends. CDR1 is given as SGHNT and CDR2 as YYREEE, both from the germline V gene (reference sequence). From the cysteine up to the phenylalanine, the CDR3 has a length of 15 residues. The entry retains the CDR3 DNA only, 45 bases that are in frame from base 1.